Listed below are T cell receptor beta chains from one sample, sequenced in a study of post-analysis software for immune sequencing data. From the PCR reads, TCRdb called clonotypes with MiXCR, one entry per CDR3 protein. The profile covers 800,000 to 950,000 distinct CDR3 sequences, with approximately 50% appearing a single time and approximately 4.4% taken by the ten largest. Material: blood. These receptor sequences come from a girl aged 5-17 years with multiple sclerosis. Each CDR3 is given with its conserved first and last residue. D genes are given only for firm matches.

D gene: NA
J gene: TRBJ2-3
V gene: TRBV5-1
CDR3 protein: CASRLTDTQYF

D gene: NA
J gene: TRBJ2-1
V gene: TRBV29-1
CDR3 protein: CSVGLQLNNEQFF

D gene: TRBD1
J gene: TRBJ1-1
V gene: TRBV12-3/TRBV12-4
CDR3 protein: CASSLQGVTEAFF

D gene: TRBD2
J gene: TRBJ2-7
V gene: TRBV7-8
CDR3 protein: CASSPLSPNSGGPYEQYF

D gene: TRBD2
J gene: NA
V gene: TRBV13
CDR3 protein: CASSFVLAGGQETQYF

D gene: NA
J gene: TRBJ1-2
V gene: TRBV20-1
CDR3 protein: CRPSGGLEDGYTF

D gene: NA
J gene: NA
V gene: TRBV27
CDR3 protein: CASSSRANEQYF

D gene: NA
J gene: TRBJ2-1
V gene: TRBV12-3/TRBV12-4
CDR3 protein: CASSWGRGEQFF

D gene: NA
J gene: TRBJ2-5
V gene: TRBV11-3
CDR3 protein: CASSGRKEETQYF

D gene: NA
J gene: NA
V gene: TRBV20-1
CDR3 protein: CSASAGLGEQYF

D gene: NA
J gene: TRBJ2-5
V gene: TRBV2
CDR3 protein: CASRDTQETQYF

D gene: NA
J gene: TRBJ2-1
V gene: TRBV7-3
CDR3 protein: CASSEGRGEYNEQFF

D gene: NA
J gene: TRBJ1-2
V gene: TRBV21-1
CDR3 protein: CATLRGFSSRHLGYGYTF

D gene: TRBD1
J gene: TRBJ1-6
V gene: TRBV12-3/TRBV12-4
CDR3 protein: CASSLGGQGGSYNSPLHF

D gene: TRBD2
J gene: TRBJ2-5
V gene: TRBV12-3/TRBV12-4
CDR3 protein: CASSLSSGGPYF

D gene: NA
J gene: TRBJ2-3
V gene: TRBV20-1
CDR3 protein: CSARDRNRQTDTQYF

D gene: NA
J gene: TRBJ2-1
V gene: TRBV5-6
CDR3 protein: CASSLGNNEQFF

D gene: TRBD2
J gene: TRBJ2-1
V gene: TRBV20-1
CDR3 protein: CSATVLAGSYNEQFF

D gene: NA
J gene: TRBJ2-1
V gene: TRBV2
CDR3 protein: CASKHRLYNEQFF

D gene: NA
J gene: TRBJ1-5
V gene: TRBV15
CDR3 protein: CATSRLQESNQPQHF

D gene: NA
J gene: TRBJ2-5
V gene: TRBV5-1
CDR3 protein: CASSLKGPRMETQYF

D gene: NA
J gene: TRBJ1-2
V gene: TRBV3-1
CDR3 protein: CASSQKGFRPNYGYTF

D gene: TRBD1
J gene: TRBJ2-1
V gene: TRBV18
CDR3 protein: CASSPSRTGWGSYNEQFF

D gene: NA
J gene: TRBJ2-7
V gene: TRBV12-5
CDR3 protein: CASGLVRHRIRSYEQYF

D gene: TRBD2
J gene: TRBJ2-3
V gene: TRBV5-1
CDR3 protein: CASSWEAGEPPDTQYF

D gene: NA
J gene: TRBJ1-1
V gene: TRBV5-1
CDR3 protein: CASSLGGEVGAFF